These T cell receptor beta chains were read from a single sample in a study of post-analysis software for immune sequencing data. TCRdb reanalysed the PCR reads using MiXCR and keeps one entry per CDR3 protein. The sample holds 160,000 or so distinct CDR3 sequences, 35% to 40% seen once. The sequencing here drew on blood, taken after autologous hematopoietic stem cell transplantation. All receptors come from a girl aged 5 to 17 with multiple sclerosis. The CDR3 runs from the conserved cysteine through the conserved F or W. Each record gives: clone size, V gene, CDR3 protein. The size entry is marked missing in some rows and otherwise reads once, few, many or a size class.

clone size: NA; V gene: TRBV12-3/TRBV12-4; CDR3 protein: CASSRTGPYEQYF
clone size: few; V gene: TRBV7-9; CDR3 protein: CASSLLAGAGTEAFF
clone size: few; V gene: TRBV4-3; CDR3 protein: CASSPDPFGTGSSGANALTF
clone size: NA; V gene: TRBV7-2; CDR3 protein: CASSLTGQTGTQETQYF
clone size: NA; V gene: TRBV5-1; CDR3 protein: CASSFVEKGYYGYTF
clone size: NA; V gene: TRBV19; CDR3 protein: CASSRRSNQPQHF
clone size: NA; V gene: TRBV20-1; CDR3 protein: CSARDVGVGTDTQYF
clone size: few; V gene: TRBV7-2; CDR3 protein: CASSLVGGRVYYEQYF
clone size: NA; V gene: TRBV18; CDR3 protein: CASSPLIDDTQYF
clone size: NA; V gene: TRBV5-1; CDR3 protein: CASSTVEGGGQPLKTETQYF
clone size: few; V gene: TRBV3-1; CDR3 protein: CASSRGLGLDNEQFF
clone size: few; V gene: TRBV12-3/TRBV12-4; CDR3 protein: CASSSLGLRDRGTDTQYF
clone size: NA; V gene: TRBV5-1; CDR3 protein: CASSLGGAAYNEQFF
clone size: NA; V gene: TRBV6-5; CDR3 protein: CASRDSGRNYGCTF
clone size: NA; V gene: TRBV10-3; CDR3 protein: CAISEGTGGGEQYF
clone size: NA; V gene: TRBV21-1; CDR3 protein: CASIPNRWRRNNSPLHF
clone size: many; V gene: TRBV12-3/TRBV12-4; CDR3 protein: CASSGENRAWLNTEAFF
clone size: few; V gene: TRBV1; CDR3 protein: CTSSQPLARLNTEAFF
clone size: NA; V gene: TRBV2; CDR3 protein: CASSEPGLATSCEQYF
clone size: NA; V gene: TRBV6-6; CDR3 protein: CASSYSMSSGVYEQYF
clone size: few; V gene: TRBV5-1; CDR3 protein: CASSLVGDFLNTQYF